Listed below are T cell receptor beta chains from one sample, sequenced in a study of control samples from healthy donors and cancer patients. TCRdb's table, derived via immunoSEQ multiplex PCR, lists solely in-frame clones and lacks some. The data show about 70,000 clones, more than 75% seen once. The specimen was PBMCs. The receptor source for this set is a woman aged 45-60 years with lung cancer. CDR3s include the opening cysteine and the closing phenylalanine or tryptophan. The D gene is left open where the match is weak. Clone sizes are given selectively: once, few, many, or a class where the clone is expanded.

CDR3aa: CASSDRDYEQYF
CDR3nt: TGTGCCAGTAGCGACAGGGACTACGAGCAGTACTTC
d_gene: TRBD1
abundance: few
v_gene: TRBV19
j_gene: TRBJ2-7

CDR3aa: CSVTLDRGYGYTF
CDR3nt: TGCAGCGTTACCTTAGACAGGGGCTATGGCTACACCTTC
d_gene: TRBD1
abundance: -
v_gene: TRBV29-1
j_gene: TRBJ1-2

CDR3aa: CASSPIGPVGYTF
CDR3nt: TGCGCCAGCAGCCCGATAGGTCCCGTAGGCTACACCTTC
d_gene: -
abundance: -
v_gene: TRBV5-1
j_gene: TRBJ1-2

CDR3aa: CASSRGGSGTEAFF
CDR3nt: TGTGCCAGTAGTAGAGGCGGATCGGGCACTGAAGCTTTCTTT
d_gene: -
abundance: few
v_gene: TRBV19
j_gene: TRBJ1-1

CDR3aa: CASSLSGGASTQYF
CDR3nt: TGTGCCAGCAGCCTTAGCGGGGGGGCCAGCACCCAGTACTTC
d_gene: TRBD2
abundance: few
v_gene: TRBV7-2
j_gene: TRBJ2-5

CDR3aa: CASSFNSGDLGTEAFF
CDR3nt: TGTGCCAGCAGCTTTAACTCCGGGGATCTAGGCACTGAAGCTTTCTTT
d_gene: -
abundance: -
v_gene: TRBV7-8
j_gene: TRBJ1-1

CDR3aa: CASSGGPTNYGYTF
CDR3nt: TGTGCCAGCAGCGGCGGACCGACTAACTATGGCTACACCTTC
d_gene: -
abundance: -
v_gene: TRBV9
j_gene: TRBJ1-2

CDR3aa: CASGLIRAGVVEQGVTQYF
CDR3nt: TGTGCTAGTGGTTTGATTAGAGCGGGGGTGGTCGAGCAAGGAGTGACCCAGTACTTC
d_gene: TRBD2
abundance: few
v_gene: TRBV12-5
j_gene: TRBJ2-5

CDR3aa: CASSLAGQGSYEQYF
CDR3nt: TGTGCCAGCAGCTTAGCGGGGCAGGGCTCCTACGAGCAGTACTTC
d_gene: -
abundance: -
v_gene: TRBV7-2
j_gene: TRBJ2-7

CDR3aa: CASRQRGGSYNEQFF
CDR3nt: TGTGCCAGCAGGCAGCGGGGGGGCTCCTACAATGAGCAGTTCTTC
d_gene: TRBD2
abundance: -
v_gene: TRBV28
j_gene: TRBJ2-1

CDR3aa: CASSSWGGQIGNEQFF
CDR3nt: TGTGCCAGCAGCTCGTGGGGGGGACAAATTGGGAATGAGCAGTTCTTC
d_gene: -
abundance: -
v_gene: TRBV5-6
j_gene: TRBJ2-1

CDR3aa: CASSTGTGNTEAFF
CDR3nt: TGTGCCAGCAGCACCGGGACAGGGAACACTGAAGCTTTCTTT
d_gene: TRBD1
abundance: -
v_gene: TRBV7-9
j_gene: TRBJ1-1

CDR3aa: CASSQVQVTDTQYF
CDR3nt: TGTGCCAGCAGCCAAGTCCAGGTGACAGATACGCAGTATTTT
d_gene: -
abundance: -
v_gene: TRBV14
j_gene: TRBJ2-3

CDR3aa: CASSLNRASTEAFF
CDR3nt: TGTGCCAGCAGCTTAAACAGGGCGAGCACTGAAGCTTTCTTT
d_gene: -
abundance: -
v_gene: TRBV7-3
j_gene: TRBJ1-1

CDR3aa: CAIRDDGNIQYF
CDR3nt: TGTGCCATCAGAGACGACGGAAACATTCAGTACTTC
d_gene: -
abundance: -
v_gene: TRBV10-3
j_gene: TRBJ2-4

CDR3aa: CASSLGTGSSDTQYF
CDR3nt: TGTGCCAGCAGCTTAGGGACAGGGAGCTCAGATACGCAGTATTTT
d_gene: TRBD1
abundance: -
v_gene: TRBV11-1
j_gene: TRBJ2-3

CDR3aa: CAISGGTDTQYF
CDR3nt: TGTGCCATTAGCGGGGGCACAGATACGCAGTATTTT
d_gene: TRBD2
abundance: -
v_gene: TRBV12-3/TRBV12-4
j_gene: TRBJ2-3

CDR3aa: CASSAGTGGSSSNQPQHF
CDR3nt: TGTGCCAGCAGTGCCGGGACAGGGGGCTCTTCGAGCAATCAGCCCCAGCATTTT
d_gene: TRBD1
abundance: -
v_gene: TRBV27
j_gene: TRBJ1-5

CDR3aa: CASSRTPPSGGDTDTQYF
CDR3nt: TGTGCCAGCAGCCGAACCCCGCCTAGCGGGGGAGATACAGATACGCAGTATTTT
d_gene: TRBD2
abundance: -
v_gene: TRBV7-9
j_gene: TRBJ2-3

CDR3aa: CASSNADKGTTQYF
CDR3nt: TGTGCCAGTAGTAATGCGGACAAGGGAACGACGCAGTATTTT
d_gene: -
abundance: -
v_gene: TRBV19
j_gene: TRBJ2-3

CDR3aa: CASSLLVGSEAFF
CDR3nt: TGTGCCAGCAGCTTACTGGTGGGAAGTGAAGCTTTCTTT
d_gene: -
abundance: -
v_gene: TRBV7-2
j_gene: TRBJ1-1

CDR3aa: CASENQWNTEAFF
CDR3nt: TGTGCCAGCGAAAACCAGTGGAACACTGAAGCTTTCTTT
d_gene: -
abundance: once
v_gene: TRBV2
j_gene: TRBJ1-1

CDR3aa: CASSRGFERFEQFF
CDR3nt: TGTGCCAGCAGCCGGGGGTTTGAAAGATTCGAGCAGTTCTTC
d_gene: -
abundance: -
v_gene: TRBV3-1/TRBV3-2
j_gene: TRBJ2-1

CDR3aa: CASSSTGDNQPQHF
CDR3nt: TGTGCCAGCAGTAGCACAGGGGACAATCAGCCCCAGCATTTT
d_gene: TRBD1
abundance: -
v_gene: TRBV5-6
j_gene: TRBJ1-5

CDR3aa: CASSLEGWKNEKLFF
CDR3nt: TGTGCCAGCAGCTTAGAGGGTTGGAAGAATGAAAAACTGTTTTTT
d_gene: -
abundance: -
v_gene: TRBV7-6
j_gene: TRBJ1-4

CDR3aa: CAWSVRTGTAIGSYTF
CDR3nt: TGTGCCTGGAGTGTACGGACCGGGACAGCAATAGGGAGCTACACCTTC
d_gene: TRBD1
abundance: -
v_gene: TRBV30
j_gene: TRBJ1-2

CDR3aa: CATSDLPGEAETQYF
CDR3nt: TGTGCCACCAGTGATTTGCCAGGGGAGGCGGAGACCCAGTACTTC
d_gene: -
abundance: -
v_gene: TRBV24-1
j_gene: TRBJ2-5

CDR3aa: CASSLPKRQGAREQYF
CDR3nt: TGTGCCAGCAGCTTACCCAAACGACAGGGGGCGAGGGAGCAGTACTTC
d_gene: TRBD1
abundance: -
v_gene: TRBV7-9
j_gene: TRBJ2-7

CDR3aa: CASNFLGDTEAFF
CDR3nt: TGTGCCAGCAATTTTTTAGGGGACACTGAAGCTTTCTTT
d_gene: -
abundance: -
v_gene: TRBV2
j_gene: TRBJ1-1

CDR3aa: CASSLIMSEAFF
CDR3nt: TGTGCCAGCAGCTTAATCATGTCTGAAGCTTTCTTT
d_gene: -
abundance: -
v_gene: TRBV7-9
j_gene: TRBJ1-1

CDR3aa: CASSLSGYNEQFF
CDR3nt: TGCGCCAGCAGCTTATCAGGGTACAATGAGCAGTTCTTC
d_gene: -
abundance: -
v_gene: TRBV5-1
j_gene: TRBJ2-1

CDR3aa: CASSERDSRLLEQYF
CDR3nt: TGTGCCAGCAGTGAGCGGGACAGCCGCCTTCTGGAGCAGTACTTC
d_gene: -
abundance: -
v_gene: TRBV6-1
j_gene: TRBJ2-7

CDR3aa: CASSHGQGVYEQYF
CDR3nt: TGTGCCAGCAGCCATGGACAGGGTGTGTACGAGCAGTACTTC
d_gene: TRBD1
abundance: -
v_gene: TRBV6-2/TRBV6-3
j_gene: TRBJ2-7

CDR3aa: CASSQDGAGGIYGYTF
CDR3nt: TGTGCCAGCAGCCAAGATGGGGCAGGGGGTATCTATGGCTACACCTTC
d_gene: TRBD1
abundance: -
v_gene: TRBV3-1/TRBV3-2
j_gene: TRBJ1-2

CDR3aa: CASSLMASGGDTQYF
CDR3nt: TGTGCCAGCAGTTTAATGGCTAGCGGGGGGGATACGCAGTATTTT
d_gene: TRBD2
abundance: -
v_gene: TRBV28
j_gene: TRBJ2-3

CDR3aa: CASRSGGGRDTQYF
CDR3nt: TGTGCCAGCCGATCAGGAGGGGGGAGAGATACGCAGTATTTT
d_gene: -
abundance: -
v_gene: TRBV6-6
j_gene: TRBJ2-3

CDR3aa: CSVVGGPYTEAFF
CDR3nt: TGCAGCGTTGTCGGTGGGCCTTACACTGAAGCTTTCTTT
d_gene: -
abundance: -
v_gene: TRBV29-1
j_gene: TRBJ1-1

CDR3aa: CASSDMRGGGTEAFF
CDR3nt: TGCGCCAGCAGTGATATGCGGGGGGGTGGCACTGAAGCTTTCTTT
d_gene: -
abundance: -
v_gene: TRBV10-2
j_gene: TRBJ1-1

CDR3aa: CASRAGGGRLIVQPQHF
CDR3nt: TGTGCCAGTAGGGCAGGAGGGGGACGGCTCATTGTTCAGCCCCAGCATTTT
d_gene: -
abundance: -
v_gene: TRBV19
j_gene: TRBJ1-5

CDR3aa: CASSIRRTSTDTQYF
CDR3nt: TGTGCCAGTAGTATAAGGAGGACATCCACAGATACGCAGTATTTT
d_gene: -
abundance: -
v_gene: TRBV19
j_gene: TRBJ2-3

CDR3aa: CAGQLKQGNTEAFF
CDR3nt: TGTGCCGGCCAACTCAAACAGGGGAACACTGAAGCTTTCTTT
d_gene: -
abundance: -
v_gene: TRBV7-8
j_gene: TRBJ1-1

CDR3aa: CASSSTGGRSSGANVLTF
CDR3nt: TGTGCCAGCAGCTCAACTGGGGGCAGGAGCTCTGGGGCCAACGTCCTGACTTTC
d_gene: -
abundance: -
v_gene: TRBV5-6
j_gene: TRBJ2-6

CDR3aa: CASSLKSSGPTYEQYF
CDR3nt: TGCGCCAGCAGCTTGAAAAGCTCAGGGCCAACCTACGAGCAGTACTTC
d_gene: -
abundance: few
v_gene: TRBV5-1
j_gene: TRBJ2-7

CDR3aa: CASSFASGGGYNEQFF
CDR3nt: TGTGCCAGCAGTTTTGCTAGCGGGGGGGGGTACAATGAGCAGTTCTTC
d_gene: TRBD2
abundance: -
v_gene: TRBV6-5
j_gene: TRBJ2-1

CDR3aa: CASSPDSNQPQHF
CDR3nt: TGTGCCAGCTCACCCGATAGCAATCAGCCCCAGCATTTT
d_gene: -
abundance: -
v_gene: TRBV18
j_gene: TRBJ1-5

CDR3aa: CASSYRTSGNTGELFF
CDR3nt: TGTGCCAGCAGTTACCGGACTAGCGGGAACACCGGGGAGCTGTTTTTT
d_gene: TRBD2
abundance: -
v_gene: TRBV6-2/TRBV6-3
j_gene: TRBJ2-2